Presented here are 12 T cell receptor beta chains from one specimen sequenced in a study of blood T cell repertoires in COVID-19. Generated by immunoSEQ multiplex PCR, the TCRdb table keeps only in-frame clones and is missing some. Of approximately 69,000 clones in the sample, more than 60% were seen once. The sample consisted of peripheral blood. The receptor source for this set is a man between 60 and 70 years old with acute or convalescent COVID-19.

This clone was observed a handful of times. This sequence joins TRBV6-5 and TRBJ1-1; no clear D. Per germline, CDR1 MNHEY and CDR2 SVGAGI. Between the trimmed V and J ends, which lost 5 bases and 5 bases, there was a span of 18 bases. There are 15 residues in the CDR3. In DNA form, the CDR3 reads TGTGCCAGCAGTCCCGCGGTCCCAAGGTGGACTGAAGCTTTCTTT. This sequence encodes CASSPAVPRWTEAFF.

The V call is TRBV11-2, the J call TRBJ2-3, with a weak D call TRBD2 (5 bases). This CDR3 is 15 amino acids long. V was shortened by 5 bases and J by 5 bases, with 17 bases between the two germline ends. Germline CDR1 reads SGHAT; CDR2 reads FQNNGV. The CDR3 sequence is CASSQSWARGDTQYF. The DNA for the CDR3 is TGTGCCAGCAGCCAGTCGTGGGCTCGGGGAGATACGCAGTATTTT. The whole variable domain, filled in from reference TRBV11-2 and TRBJ2-3, reads EAGVAQSPRYKIIEKRQSVAFWCNPISGHATLYWYQQILGQGPKLLIQFQNNGVVDDSQLPKDRFSAERLKGVDSTLKIQPAKLEDSAVYLCASSQSWARGDTQYFGPGTRLTVL.

The V call is TRBV11-2, the J call TRBJ2-7; 8 bases match TRBD1. The germline CDR1 and CDR2 sequences are SGHAT and FQNNGV. This CDR3 is built from 16 residues. With 5 bases clipped from V and 5 bases from J, the junction kept 14 bases outside the gene matches. CDR3 loop: CASSVPGTGALDEQYV. The DNA of the CDR3 is TGTGCCAGCAGCGTTCCCGGGACAGGAGCTTTGGACGAGCAGTACGTC.

This chain links TRBV19 with TRBJ1-2, with 9 bases aligning to TRBD1. Germline V lookup: CDR1 LNHDA, CDR2 SQIVND (reference sequence). This CDR3 region has 14 residues. V lost 7 bases and J lost 6; bases outside the gene matches: 9. The CDR3 DNA follows: TGTGCCAGTAACAACGACAGGGGGTGGAATGGCTACACCTTC. It encodes CASNNDRGWNGYTF. Variable domain in full (rest from reference TRBV19 and TRBJ1-2): DGGITQSPKYLFRKEGQNVTLSCEQNLNHDAMYWYRQDPGQGLRLIYYSQIVNDFQKGDIAEGYSVSREKKESFPLTVTSAQKNPTAFYLCASNNDRGWNGYTFGSGTRLTVV.

A few counts support this clone. The chain recombines TRBV11-3 with TRBJ2-5, with a tentative D call TRBD2 (6 bases). V was trimmed by 1 base and J by 2 bases, leaving 8 bases between them. The CDR3 has 14 residues. Germline CDR1 and CDR2: SGHNT and YENEEA. The CDR3 is CASSLAGEQETQYF. The CDR3 DNA sequence: TGTGCCAGCAGCTTAGCGGGAGAACAAGAGACCCAGTACTTC.

The chain links TRBV5-1 to TRBJ2-2, with TRBD1 as a possible D gene (6 bases). In germline, CDR1 is SGHRS, CDR2 YFSETQ. The CDR3 consists of 15 residues. The V and J ends lost 4 bases and 8 bases respectively, with 18 bases between them. CDR3 sequence (DNA): TGCGCCAGCAGCCCCGGGTCAGGGGATTCAGGGGAGCTGTTTTTT. It translates to CASSPGSGDSGELFF. The full variable domain, rest sourced from reference TRBV5-1 and TRBJ2-2, is KAGVTQTPRYLIKTRGQQVTLSCSPISGHRSVSWYQQTPGQGLQFLFEYFSETQRNKGNFPGRFSGRQFSNSRSEMNVSTLELGDSALYLCASSPGSGDSGELFFGEGSRLTVL.

This chain joins TRBV2 and TRBJ1-2; maybe TRBD1 (5 bases). The ends were cut back, 0 bases at V and 3 bases at J, with 14 bases in the middle. The CDR3 has 16 amino acids. Germline loops: CDR1 SNHLY, CDR2 FYNNEI. Here the CDR3 DNA reads TGTGCCAGCAGTGAAGCGAGAATCCGGGGGGACTATGGCTACACCTTC. It yields the protein CASSEARIRGDYGYTF. Full variable domain (missing parts from reference TRBV2 and TRBJ1-2): EPEVTQTPSHQVTQMGQEVILRCVPISNHLYFYWYRQILGQKVEFLVSFYNNEISEKSEIFDDQFSVERPDGSNFTLKIRSTKLEDSAMYFCASSEARIRGDYGYTFGSGTRLTVV.

This rearrangement joins TRBV10-3 to TRBJ2-7, with 8 positions matching TRBD1. The length of the CDR3 is 19 residues. After removal of 3 bases from V and 1 base from J, the junction contained 17 bases not matched to a gene. The germline V gene encodes CDR1 ENHRY and CDR2 SYGVKD. Written as DNA, the CDR3 is TGTGCCATCAGTGAAAGTATGAAGCCCGGGACAGGAGATTCCTACGAGCAGTACGTC. It translates to CAISESMKPGTGDSYEQYV.

The chain uses TRBV6-6 and TRBJ2-5, with 9 bases fitting TRBD1. With V trimmed by 5 bases and J by 5 bases, 12 bases remained unmatched. Germline values: CDR1 MNHNY, CDR2 SVGAGI (reference sequence). This CDR3 is 16 amino acids long. The CDR3 nucleotides read TGTGCCAGCAGTCCGGCCTCGGGACAGGGACGGGAGACCCAGTACTTC. It yields the protein CASSPASGQGRETQYF.

Details on this clone: A junction boundary mismatches the germline segment, possibly from a read error. This chain joins TRBV7-8 and TRBJ2-7; TRBD2 agrees at 7 bases. Germline CDR1 and CDR2: SGHVS and FQNEAQ. This CDR3 region has 14 residues. The CDR3 sequence: CASSRETTSYEQHF. The CDR3 nucleotides are TGTGCCAGCAGCCGAGAAACGACTAGCTACGAGCAGCACTTC.

CDR3 DNA: TGTGCCAGCAGCTCTGACGGGGACTATGGCTACACCTTC. It translates to CASSSDGDYGYTF. The chain carries TRBV7-9 and TRBJ1-2, with unresolved D. This CDR3 is built from 13 residues. Germline V lookup: CDR1 SEHNR, CDR2 FQNEAQ (reference sequence). V was trimmed by 4 bases and J by 3 bases, leaving 9 bases between them. The full variable domain, its missing parts supplied by reference TRBV7-9 and TRBJ1-2, is DTGVSQNPRHKITKRGQNVTFRCDPISEHNRLYWYRQTLGQGPEFLTYFQNEAQLEKSRLLSDRFSAERPKGSFSTLEIQRTEQGDSAMYLCASSSDGDYGYTFGSGTRLTVV.

This clone has a handful of counts. The chain employs TRBV10-3 and TRBJ1-6, with 8 bases aligning to TRBD1. Germline lookup yields CDR1 ENHRY and CDR2 SYGVKD. This CDR3 has 15 residues. The V gene end was trimmed by 6 bases and the J gene end by 8 bases; junction bases not matched to a gene: 9. This chain's CDR3 is CAISPTGDADSPLHF. In DNA form, the CDR3 reads TGTGCCATCAGCCCGACAGGGGACGCTGATTCACCCCTCCACTTT.